Below, one T cell receptor beta chain is given with its context. This sample stems from a study of blood T cell repertoires in COVID-19. Sequencing was performed with immunoSEQ multiplex PCR; in TCRdb, only in-frame clones are kept and a portion is missing. Of about 180,000 clones listed, 86% are singletons. V gave up 0 bases and J gave up 4 bases, with 10 bases separating them. CDR1 is SGHRS, CDR2 YFSETQ, per germline. This CDR3 region has 15 residues. The sequenced sample consisted of PBMCs or T cells enriched from blood (not recorded which). This chain joins TRBV5-1 and TRBJ1-4; no definite D call. The clonotype originates from a woman aged 30 to 39 who had recovered from COVID-19. DNA of the CDR3: TGCGCCAGCAGCTTGGGCCGGGGTGATAATGAAAAACTGTTTTTT. It specifies CASSLGRGDNEKLFF.